This T cell receptor (beta chain) was sequenced in a study of cytomegalovirus exposure and HLA in healthy donors. Study results and limitations: The study recorded around 160 TCR beta chains that were cytomegalovirus-associated. It was found in a later analysis that first-cohort TCR clusters tended to co-occur in the 130 or so validation repertoires. Across donors, most TCRs were seen rarely, yet some public ones were widespread.

This CDR3 region has 13 residues. The germline CDR1 and CDR2 sequences are SQVTM and ANQGSEA. Trimming cost V 1 base and J 5 bases, with 12 bases left between them. The method was immunoSEQ multiplex PCR; TCRdb's version includes in-frame clones alone and lacks a portion of them. The data contain tens of thousands of clones, 91% of them singletons. As regards this clone: What it binds is unknown.

The sample consisted of PBMCs. The clonotype was recovered from a man in his late teens or twenties in good health and CMV-seronegative. The chain couples TRBV29-1 to TRBJ2-7; D is ambiguous. The CDR3 coding sequence is TGCAGCGTTGAAGGTGAGAGCAAAGACGAGCAGTACTTC. Residues: CSVEGESKDEQYF.